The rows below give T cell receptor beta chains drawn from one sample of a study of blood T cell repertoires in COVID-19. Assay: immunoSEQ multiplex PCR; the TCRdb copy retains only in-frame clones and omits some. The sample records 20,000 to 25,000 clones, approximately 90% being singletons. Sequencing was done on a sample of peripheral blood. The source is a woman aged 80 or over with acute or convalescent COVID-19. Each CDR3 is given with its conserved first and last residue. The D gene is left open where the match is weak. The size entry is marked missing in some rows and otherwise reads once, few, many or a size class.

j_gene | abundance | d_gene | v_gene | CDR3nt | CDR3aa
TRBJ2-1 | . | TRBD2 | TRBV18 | TGTGCCAGCTCATCTAGCGGGGGGTACAATGAGCAGTTCTTC | CASSSSGGYNEQFF
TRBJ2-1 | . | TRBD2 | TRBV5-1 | TGCGCCAGCAGCTTTATAGCGGGGGCCTACAATGAGCAGTTCTTC | CASSFIAGAYNEQFF
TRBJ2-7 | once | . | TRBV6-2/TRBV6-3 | TGTGCCAGCAGTTTGGAGAACTACGAGCAGTACTTC | CASSLENYEQYF
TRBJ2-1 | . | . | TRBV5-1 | TGCGCCAGCAGCTTGGTAGGGGACTGGAATACCAAGCAGTTCTTC | CASSLVGDWNTKQFF
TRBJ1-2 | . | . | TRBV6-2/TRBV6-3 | TGTGCCAGCAGCTCCTCGACAGCCCGAAACTATGGCTACACCTTC | CASSSSTARNYGYTF
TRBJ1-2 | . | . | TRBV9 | TGTGCCAGCAGCGTAGGGGGCGGAAACTATGGCTACACCTTC | CASSVGGGNYGYTF
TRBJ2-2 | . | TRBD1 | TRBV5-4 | TGTGCCAGCAGCTGGCCCCATGGAAACGACAGGGGGCCCCCCGGGGAGCTGTTTTTT | CASSWPHGNDRGPPGELFF
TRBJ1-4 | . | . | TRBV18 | TGTGCCAGCTCACCCTATTCAACTAATGAAAAACTGTTTTTT | CASSPYSTNEKLFF
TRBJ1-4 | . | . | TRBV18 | TGTGCCAGCTCACCAGGCCAGGGTGAAAAACTGTTTTTT | CASSPGQGEKLFF
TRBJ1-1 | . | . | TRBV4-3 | TGCGCCAGCAGCCAAGCACGGGGGAACACTGAAGCTTTCTTT | CASSQARGNTEAFF
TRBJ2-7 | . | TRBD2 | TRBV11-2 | TGTGCCAGCAGCTTACCACTAGCGGGAGGGGGGAACACCTACGAGCAGTACTTC | CASSLPLAGGGNTYEQYF
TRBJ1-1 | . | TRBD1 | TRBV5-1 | TGCGCCAGCAGTATAACGACAGGGGAGTTGGGTGAAGCTTTCTTT | CASSITTGELGEAFF
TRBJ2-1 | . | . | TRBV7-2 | TGTGCCAGCAGCAAACGGACGTGGTCGGGGAATGAGCAGTTCTTC | CASSKRTWSGNEQFF
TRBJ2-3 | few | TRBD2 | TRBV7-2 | TGTGCCAGCAGCCCGGGACTCGGACTAGCGGGGACAGATACGCAGTATTTT | CASSPGLGLAGTDTQYF
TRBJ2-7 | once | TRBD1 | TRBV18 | TGTGCCAGCTCACCTCGACAGGGGGCTCTCTACGAGCAGTACTTC | CASSPRQGALYEQYF
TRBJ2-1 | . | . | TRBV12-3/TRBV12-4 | TGTGCCAGCACCCTAGGGGGTATTGAGCAGTTCTTC | CASTLGGIEQFF
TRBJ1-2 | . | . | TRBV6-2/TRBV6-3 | TGTGCCAGCAGTTACGTGGACGAGGGGGATGGCTACACCTTC | CASSYVDEGDGYTF
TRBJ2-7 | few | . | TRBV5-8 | TGTGCCAGCAGCTTGATGGGGAGGGGGTACGAGCAGTACTTC | CASSLMGRGYEQYF
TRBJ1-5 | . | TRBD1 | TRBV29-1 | TGCAGCGTAAGGGACAGCGGGGGTCAGCCCCAGCATTTT | CSVRDSGGQPQHF
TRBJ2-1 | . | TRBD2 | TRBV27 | TGTGCCAGCAGTCTCGCCGAGCGGGGGACCTACAATGAGCAGTTCTTC | CASSLAERGTYNEQFF
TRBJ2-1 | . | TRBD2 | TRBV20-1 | TGCAGTGCTAGTCCGAATCATGCGGGAGGGCCCTCCTTCAATGAGCAGTTCTTC | CSASPNHAGGPSFNEQFF
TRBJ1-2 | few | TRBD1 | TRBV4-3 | TGCGCCAGCAGCCTTGGGACAGGGGGAACCAACTATGGCTACACCTTC | CASSLGTGGTNYGYTF
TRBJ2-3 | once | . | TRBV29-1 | TGCAGCGTTGTGAGGAGTACGCAGTATTTT | CSVVRSTQYF
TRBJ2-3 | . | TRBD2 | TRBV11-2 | TGTGCCAGCAGCTCTCCTAGCGGGAGGGCCACAGATACGCAGTATTTT | CASSSPSGRATDTQYF
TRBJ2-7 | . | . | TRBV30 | TGTGCCTGGAGACATATAGACAGTCTCCGGGACGAGCAGTACTTC | CAWRHIDSLRDEQYF
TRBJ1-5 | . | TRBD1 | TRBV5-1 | TGCGCCAGCAGCTTGGCGGCAGGGGGTAGTCAGCCCCAGCATTTT | CASSLAAGGSQPQHF
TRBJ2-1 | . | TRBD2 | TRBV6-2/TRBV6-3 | TGTGCCAGCAGTCCCAGGACTAGCGGGGTCTACAATGAGCAGTTCTTC | CASSPRTSGVYNEQFF
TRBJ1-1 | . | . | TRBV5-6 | TGTGCCAGCAGCTTGGGCGCCTGGAGCACTGAAGCTTTCTTT | CASSLGAWSTEAFF
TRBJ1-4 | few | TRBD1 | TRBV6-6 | TGTGCCAGCAGCCCCGGACAGGCGACTGTTGAAAAACTGTTTTTT | CASSPGQATVEKLFF
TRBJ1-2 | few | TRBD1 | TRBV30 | TGTGCCTGGAGCTACCGGGACAGGCCCCACGCTGGCTACACCTTC | CAWSYRDRPHAGYTF
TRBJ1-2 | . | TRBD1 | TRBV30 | TGTGCCTGGAGTGTATTGCCCCGACAGGGGGGTGGCTACACCTTC | CAWSVLPRQGGGYTF
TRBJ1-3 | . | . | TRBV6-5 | TGTGCAGCCAGGACAGATGGAAACACCATATATTTT | CAARTDGNTIYF
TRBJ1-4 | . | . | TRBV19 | TGTGCCAGTAGGCCTGGTGGGAGGGACGGGTACGAAAAACTGTTTTTT | CASRPGGRDGYEKLFF
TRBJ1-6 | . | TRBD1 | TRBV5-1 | TGCGCCAGCAGCTTGGATACAGGGGGCAATTCACCCCTCCACTTT | CASSLDTGGNSPLHF
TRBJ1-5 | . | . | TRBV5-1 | TGCGCCAGCAGCTTGAACGGTGCAAATCAGCCCCAGCATTTT | CASSLNGANQPQHF
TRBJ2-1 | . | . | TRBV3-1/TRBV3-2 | TGTGCCAGCAGCCTCTTCGGGGGAAAGGAGCAGTTCTTC | CASSLFGGKEQFF
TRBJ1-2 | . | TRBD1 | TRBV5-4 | TGTGCCAGCAGCTTGAGACAGGGTTATGGCTACACCTTC | CASSLRQGYGYTF
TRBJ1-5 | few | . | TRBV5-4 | TGTGCCAGCAGCCCCGGGACAAAGGGACAGCCCCAGCATTTT | CASSPGTKGQPQHF
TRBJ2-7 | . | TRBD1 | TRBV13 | TGTGCCAGCAGCTTATCCCAGGGGGCGTACGAGCAGTACTTC | CASSLSQGAYEQYF
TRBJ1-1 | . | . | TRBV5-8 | TGTGCCAGCAGCCCAGGAACCGGGGGGGTCGTAAAAGCTTTCTTT | CASSPGTGGVVKAFF
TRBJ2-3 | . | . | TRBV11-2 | TGTGCCAGCAGCCTGATGGGCGGGGGCAGCACAGATACGCAGTATTTT | CASSLMGGGSTDTQYF
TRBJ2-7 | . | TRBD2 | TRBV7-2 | TGTGCCAGCAGCTCGACTAGCGGGGGTATCCTTGAGCAGTACTTC | CASSSTSGGILEQYF
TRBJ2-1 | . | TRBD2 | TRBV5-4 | TGTGCCAGCAGCTTGCTTAGCGGGAGGGTGAAGGGGCATGAGCAGTTCTTC | CASSLLSGRVKGHEQFF
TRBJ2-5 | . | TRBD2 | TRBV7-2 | TGTGCCAGCAGCTTACGGCTAGCGGGGGGCCTCAACCAAGAGACCCAGTACTTC | CASSLRLAGGLNQETQYF
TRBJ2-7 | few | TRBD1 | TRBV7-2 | TGTGCCAGCAGCCTGCGACAGGGTGGTTACGAGCAGTACTTC | CASSLRQGGYEQYF
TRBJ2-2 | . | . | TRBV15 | TGTGCCACCCTCGGGAACACCGGGGAGCTGTTTTTT | CATLGNTGELFF
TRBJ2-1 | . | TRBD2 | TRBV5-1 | TGCGCCAGCAGCGTGTTCCAGACTAGCGGGGTCAATGAGCAGTTCTTC | CASSVFQTSGVNEQFF
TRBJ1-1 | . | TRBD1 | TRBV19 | TGTGCCAGTAGACCGGTAGACAAGGGGGCAAACACTGAAGCTTTCTTT | CASRPVDKGANTEAFF
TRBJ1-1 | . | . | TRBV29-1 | TGCAGCGTTGACAGACAGATGAACACTGAAGCTTTCTTT | CSVDRQMNTEAFF
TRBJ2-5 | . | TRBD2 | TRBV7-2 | TGTGCCAGCAGCTCTCAGCGGGGCCAAGAGACCCAGTACTTC | CASSSQRGQETQYF
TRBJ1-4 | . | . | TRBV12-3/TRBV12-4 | TGTGCCAGCAGTTGGGGGGGTGAAAAACTGTTTTTT | CASSWGGEKLFF